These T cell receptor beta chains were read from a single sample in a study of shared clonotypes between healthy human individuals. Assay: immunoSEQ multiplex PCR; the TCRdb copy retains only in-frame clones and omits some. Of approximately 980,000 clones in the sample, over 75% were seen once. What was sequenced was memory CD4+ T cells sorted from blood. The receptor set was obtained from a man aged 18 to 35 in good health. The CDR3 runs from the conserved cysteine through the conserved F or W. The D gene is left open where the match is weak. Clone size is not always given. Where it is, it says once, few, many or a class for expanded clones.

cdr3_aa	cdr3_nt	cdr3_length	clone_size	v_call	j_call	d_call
CAWSSYEKLFF	TGTGCCTGGAGTTCCTATGAAAAACTGTTTTTT	11	many	TRBV30	TRBJ1-4	-
CAITGGTGGYGYTF	TGTGCCATCACCGGCGGGACAGGGGGGTATGGCTACACCTTC	14	-	TRBV10-3	TRBJ1-2	TRBD1
CASSLDRWDTQYF	TGTGCCAGCAGCTTAGATCGTTGGGATACGCAGTATTTT	13	-	TRBV7-8	TRBJ2-3	-
CASSLAWGDTEAFF	TGTGCCAGCAGCTTGGCCTGGGGAGACACTGAAGCTTTCTTT	14	-	TRBV5-6	TRBJ1-1	-
CASSLDRNTGELFF	TGTGCCAGCAGCCTCGACAGGAACACCGGGGAGCTGTTTTTT	14	many	TRBV6-5	TRBJ2-2	-
CASIERGVNEQFF	TGTGCCAGCATCGAGCGGGGGGTAAATGAGCAGTTCTTC	13	-	TRBV6-1	TRBJ2-1	TRBD2
CASRRTGGGTEAFF	TGTGCCAGCAGACGGACAGGGGGGGGCACTGAAGCTTTCTTT	14	once	TRBV11-2	TRBJ1-1	TRBD1
CASSQDTEAFF	TGTGCCAGCAGCCAGGACACTGAAGCTTTCTTT	11	-	TRBV28	TRBJ1-1	-
CASSFPTGGSNPGKAFF	TGTGCCAGCAGCTTCCCGACAGGGGGCTCAAACCCTGGTAAAGCTTTCTTT	17	once	TRBV7-2	TRBJ1-1	TRBD1
CASTLDRQSQYF	TGTGCCAGCACCCTTGACAGACAATCGCAGTATTTT	12	few	TRBV6-1	TRBJ2-3	-
CASSLPARQANYGYTF	TGTGCCAGCAGCTTGCCCGCCCGGCAGGCTAACTATGGCTACACCTTC	16	-	TRBV5-6	TRBJ1-2	-
CASSVGGDFSPLHF	TGTGCCAGCAGCGTAGGTGGGGATTTTTCACCCCTCCACTTT	14	few	TRBV9	TRBJ1-6	-
CAISERRLEAFF	TGTGCCATCAGTGAGAGGCGGCTTGAAGCTTTCTTT	12	once	TRBV10-3	TRBJ1-1	-
CASSGTGSGRAAGELFF	TGTGCCAGTAGCGGGACGGGTTCGGGGAGGGCCGCCGGGGAGCTGTTTTTT	17	-	TRBV19	TRBJ2-2	TRBD2
CASSSRRSANTGELFF	TGTGCCAGCAGCAGCCGAAGAAGCGCGAACACCGGGGAGCTGTTTTTT	16	-	TRBV6-6	TRBJ2-2	-
CASSLGWTSGAPNEQFF	TGTGCCAGCAGCTTGGGGTGGACTAGCGGGGCACCAAATGAGCAGTTCTTC	17	-	TRBV5-4	TRBJ2-1	TRBD2
CASSPLGPNQPQHF	TGTGCCAGCTCACCACTGGGCCCCAATCAGCCCCAGCATTTT	14	-	TRBV18	TRBJ1-5	-
CASSLGTGHNEQFF	TGTGCCAGCAGCTTAGGGACAGGTCACAATGAGCAGTTCTTC	14	-	TRBV7-2	TRBJ2-1	TRBD1
CATDGENTEAFF	TGTGCCACCGACGGGGAGAACACTGAAGCTTTCTTT	12	-	TRBV10-3	TRBJ1-1	-
CASSKDKGLTYNEQFF	TGTGCCAGCAGCAAGGACAAGGGGCTCACCTACAATGAGCAGTTCTTC	16	-	TRBV9	TRBJ2-1	-
CASGDRFRTAVGNQPQHF	TGTGCCAGCGGTGATCGATTTAGGACAGCGGTGGGAAATCAGCCCCAGCATTTT	18	once	TRBV2	TRBJ1-5	-
CASSQQGGEYPYGYTF	TGTGCCAGCAGCCAACAGGGCGGTGAATATCCCTATGGCTACACCTTC	16	-	TRBV4-2	TRBJ1-2	-
CASSQGAIETQYF	TGTGCCAGCTCACAAGGGGCGATAGAGACCCAGTACTTC	13	-	TRBV18	TRBJ2-5	-
CASSLSGQGKNYEQYF	TGCGCCAGCAGCCTATCGGGACAGGGGAAAAACTACGAGCAGTACTTC	16	-	TRBV4-1	TRBJ2-7	TRBD1
CASSLDGGSNSPLHF	TGCGCCAGCAGCTTGGATGGGGGGTCAAATTCACCCCTCCACTTT	15	-	TRBV5-1	TRBJ1-6	-
CASSQGGFTETQYF	TGCGCCAGCAGCCAGGGAGGGTTTACGGAGACCCAGTACTTC	14	-	TRBV5-1	TRBJ2-5	TRBD2
CASREGHGYTF	TGTGCCAGCCGGGAAGGCCATGGCTACACCTTC	11	once	TRBV2	TRBJ1-2	-
CASTPTSGGQSEQFF	TGTGCCAGCACTCCGACTAGCGGGGGGCAATCCGAGCAGTTCTTC	15	-	TRBV2	TRBJ2-1	TRBD2
CASSWGQGRAYEQYF	TGCGCCAGCAGCTGGGGTCAGGGTCGCGCCTACGAGCAGTACTTC	15	-	TRBV5-1	TRBJ2-7	-
CASSYGTKQETQYF	TGTGCCAGCAGCTACGGGACAAAACAAGAGACCCAGTACTTC	14	-	TRBV11-2	TRBJ2-5	-
CASSQELAGVQETQYF	TGTGCCAGCAGCCAAGAACTAGCGGGGGTCCAAGAGACCCAGTACTTC	16	-	TRBV4-2	TRBJ2-5	TRBD2
CASSQGGTEAFF	TGTGCCAGCAGTCAGGGCGGCACTGAAGCTTTCTTT	12	few	TRBV7-3	TRBJ1-1	-
CASSPQGTANEKLFF	TGTGCCAGCAGCCCTCAGGGTACGGCTAATGAAAAACTGTTTTTT	15	once	TRBV6-1	TRBJ1-4	-
CASNRDIHSNQPQHF	TGTGCCAGTAACCGGGACATCCATAGCAATCAGCCCCAGCATTTT	15	-	TRBV19	TRBJ1-5	-
CASSLKAGINYGYTF	TGTGCCAGCAGCTTAAAGGCAGGGATAAACTATGGCTACACCTTC	15	-	TRBV7-3	TRBJ1-2	-
CASSLAGKAVNYNEQFF	TGTGCCAGCAGCTTGGCCGGGAAGGCGGTCAACTACAATGAGCAGTTCTTC	17	-	TRBV5-8	TRBJ2-1	-
CASSDWMNTEAFF	TGTGCCAGCAGTGATTGGATGAACACTGAAGCTTTCTTT	13	few	TRBV25-1	TRBJ1-1	-
CASSIRQGYGYTF	TGTGCCAGCAGCATACGACAGGGCTATGGCTACACCTTC	13	-	TRBV7-2	TRBJ1-2	TRBD1
CASSQDDVGRPLSTDTQYF	TGCGCCAGCAGCCAAGACGATGTAGGTAGGCCGCTGAGCACAGATACGCAGTATTTT	19	-	TRBV4-1	TRBJ2-3	-
CASSLGTGQETQYF	TGCGCCAGCAGCTTGGGGACAGGTCAAGAGACCCAGTACTTC	14	-	TRBV5-1	TRBJ2-5	TRBD1